Each of the 9 T cell receptor beta chains below was sequenced from the same sample in a study of technical replicates of blood from a handful of donors. Clones were sequenced by immunoSEQ multiplex PCR, and TCRdb holds only the in-frame ones, with some missing. The sample consists of 60,000 to 75,000 clones, approximately 97% of them appearing once. Source material: T cells isolated from PBMCs. Source of these receptors: a human donor in good health.

This chain links TRBV5-4 with TRBJ2-3; 8 bases match TRBD2. The J segment lost 1 base and the V segment lost 5 bases, leaving 6 bases of the junction unmatched. The length of the CDR3 is 15 residues. Germline CDR1 reads SGHNT; CDR2 reads YYREEE (reference sequence). The CDR3 nucleotides read TGTGCCAGCAGTCCTGGACTAGCCCGCACAGATACGCAGTATTTT. It codes for CASSPGLARTDTQYF.

The CDR3 loop reads CASKKGGYRGETQYF. CDR3 in DNA: TGTGCCAGCAAGAAGGGAGGGTACCGGGGGGAGACCCAGTACTTC. This chain connects TRBV28 to TRBJ2-5; 7 nucleotides match TRBD2. Trimming removed 7 bases from V and 5 bases from J; junction bases left unmatched: 13. From germline, CDR1 is MDHEN and CDR2 SYDVKM. CDR3 length equals 15 residues. The full variable domain, completed using reference TRBV28 and TRBJ2-5, is DVKVTQSSRYLVKRTGEKVFLECVQDMDHENMFWYRQDPGLGLRLIYFSYDVKMKEKGDIPEGYSVSREKKERFSLILESASTNQTSMYLCASKKGGYRGETQYFGPGTRLLVL.

This clone was observed a single time. The chain carries TRBV18 and TRBJ2-3; maybe TRBD1 (5 bases). Germline CDR1 reads KGHSH; CDR2 reads LQKENI. This CDR3 contains 15 residues. V gave up 6 bases and J gave up 3 bases, with 16 bases separating them. The DNA of the CDR3 is TGTGCCAGCTCCCCCTTAGGGGCTGGGACAGATACGCAGTATTTT. Protein product: CASSPLGAGTDTQYF. Looking up the rest from reference TRBV18 and TRBJ2-3 gives the full variable domain: NAGVMQNPRHLVRRRGQEARLRCSPMKGHSHVYWYRQLPEEGLKFMVYLQKENIIDESGMPKERFSAEFPKEGPSILRIQQVVRGDSAAYFCASSPLGAGTDTQYFGPGTRLTVL.

The genes are TRBV6-6 and TRBJ2-7; no firm D call. The germline V and J ends were trimmed by 7 bases and 3 bases, with 7 bases remaining between them. The CDR3 is 11 residues long. Per the germline V gene, CDR1 is MNHNY and CDR2 is SVGAGI (reference sequence). CDR3 sequence reads: CASTENYEQYF. The CDR3 region has the DNA TGTGCCAGCACCGAGAACTACGAGCAGTACTTC.

The chain recombines TRBV25-1 with TRBJ2-1, with D tentatively TRBD2 (5 bases). V lost 7 bases and J lost 0, with 13 bases in between. Germline CDR1 MGHDK, CDR2 SYGVNS. The CDR3 runs 15 residues. CDR3 protein: CASKAEGGSYNEQFF. CDR3 sequence (DNA): TGTGCCAGCAAGGCGGAAGGAGGCTCCTACAATGAGCAGTTCTTC.

V is TRBV28 and J is TRBJ1-5; D not certain. The CDR3 length is 12 residues. The germline CDR1 and CDR2 sequences are MDHEN and SYDVKM. V gave up 6 bases and J gave up 7 bases, with 10 bases separating them. The CDR3 sequence: CASSPLEQPQHF. The DNA of the CDR3 is TGTGCCAGCAGCCCCCTCGAGCAGCCCCAGCATTTT. Using reference TRBV28 and TRBJ1-5 for the parts outside the CDR3, the full variable domain is DVKVTQSSRYLVKRTGEKVFLECVQDMDHENMFWYRQDPGLGLRLIYFSYDVKMKEKGDIPEGYSVSREKKERFSLILESASTNQTSMYLCASSPLEQPQHFGDGTRLSIL.

This sequence joins TRBV11-2 and TRBJ2-1; 11 positions match TRBD2. V shed 7 bases, J shed 0 bases, and the junction held 11 bases outside the gene matches. CDR3 length: 18 residues. Germline CDR1 and CDR2: SGHAT and FQNNGV. CDR3 DNA sequence: TGTGCCAGCATGTTTCTAGCGGGAGGCCCGAGCTCCTACAATGAGCAGTTCTTC. Its protein product is CASMFLAGGPSSYNEQFF. The whole variable domain, filled in from reference TRBV11-2 and TRBJ2-1, reads EAGVAQSPRYKIIEKRQSVAFWCNPISGHATLYWYQQILGQGPKLLIQFQNNGVVDDSQLPKDRFSAERLKGVDSTLKIQPAKLEDSAVYLCASMFLAGGPSSYNEQFFGPGTRLTVL.

V gene TRBV28 combines with J gene TRBJ1-2, with D possibly matching TRBD1 (5 bases). There are 14 residues in the CDR3. V was shortened by 8 bases and J by 4 bases, with 17 bases between the two germline ends. CDR1 is MDHEN and CDR2 is SYDVKM in the germline V gene. In DNA, the CDR3 is TGTGCCAGCGGCTCCCAGGGCATAGGCTATGGCTACACCTTC. Its protein product is CASGSQGIGYGYTF.

The V gene is TRBV28, the J gene TRBJ1-1, with 7 bases identical to TRBD1. V lost 2 bases, J lost 4 bases, and 4 bases stayed unmatched. Germline assignment: CDR1 MDHEN and CDR2 SYDVKM. The CDR3 is 14 amino acids. The CDR3 sequence is CASSLTTGATEAFF. CDR3 nucleotides: TGTGCCAGCAGTTTAACTACAGGGGCCACTGAAGCTTTCTTT.